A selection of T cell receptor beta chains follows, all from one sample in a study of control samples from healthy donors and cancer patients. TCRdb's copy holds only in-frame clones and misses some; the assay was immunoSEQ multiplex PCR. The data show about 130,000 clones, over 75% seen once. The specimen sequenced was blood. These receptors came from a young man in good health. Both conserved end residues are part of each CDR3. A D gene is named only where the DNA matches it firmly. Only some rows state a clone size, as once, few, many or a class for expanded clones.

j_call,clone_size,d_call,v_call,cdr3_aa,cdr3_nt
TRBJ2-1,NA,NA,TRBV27,CASSPPGPSEQFF,TGTGCCAGCAGTCCCCCCGGGCCCAGTGAGCAGTTCTTC
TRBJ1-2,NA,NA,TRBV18,CASSPQDNEWGYGYTF,TGTGCCAGCTCACCACAAGACAACGAGTGGGGCTATGGCTACACCTTC
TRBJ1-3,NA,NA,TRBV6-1,CASSERVGFSGNTIYF,TGTGCCAGCAGTGAAAGGGTCGGTTTCTCTGGAAACACCATATATTTT
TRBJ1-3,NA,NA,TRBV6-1,CASSEAFTGSSGNTIYF,TGTGCCAGCAGTGAAGCGTTCACGGGGAGCTCTGGAAACACCATATATTTT
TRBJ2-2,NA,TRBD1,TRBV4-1,CASSQDGDRGTGELFF,TGCGCCAGCAGCCAAGACGGGGACAGGGGGACCGGGGAGCTGTTTTTT
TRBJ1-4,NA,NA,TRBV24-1,CATSDSDGNEKLFF,TGTGCCACCAGTGATTCGGACGGGAATGAAAAACTGTTTTTT
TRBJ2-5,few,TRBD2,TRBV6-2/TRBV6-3,CASSSPIAGSQETQYF,TGTGCCAGCAGTTCGCCGATAGCGGGGAGCCAAGAGACCCAGTACTTC
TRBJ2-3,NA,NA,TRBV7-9,CASSPSSDTQYF,TGTGCCAGCAGCCCAAGTTCAGATACGCAGTATTTT
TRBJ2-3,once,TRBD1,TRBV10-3,CAISGGQSTDTQYF,TGTGCCATCAGTGGGGGACAGAGCACAGATACGCAGTATTTT
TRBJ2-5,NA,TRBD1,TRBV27,CASSLRDRGGETQYF,TGTGCCAGCAGTTTGCGAGACAGGGGAGGAGAGACCCAGTACTTC
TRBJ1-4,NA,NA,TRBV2,CASRGRQANEKLFF,TGTGCCAGCAGGGGGCGCCAGGCTAATGAAAAACTGTTTTTT
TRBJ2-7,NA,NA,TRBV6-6,CASSSQTKQYF,TGTGCCAGCAGTTCCCAGACCAAGCAGTACTTC
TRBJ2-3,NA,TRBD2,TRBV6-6,CASSRTSGGPGDTQYF,TGTGCCAGCAGCCGGACTAGCGGGGGGCCTGGAGATACGCAGTATTTT
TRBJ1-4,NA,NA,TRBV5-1,CASSNQGGETNEKLFF,TGCGCCAGCAGCAATCAGGGTGGGGAAACTAATGAAAAACTGTTTTTT
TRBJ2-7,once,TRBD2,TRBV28,CASSLPENRRTSSYEQYF,TGTGCCAGCAGTTTACCCGAGAATAGACGGACTAGCTCCTACGAGCAGTACTTC
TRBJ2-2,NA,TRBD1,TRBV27,CASSRGTGGFTGELFF,TGTGCCAGCAGCCGTGGGACAGGGGGCTTCACCGGGGAGCTGTTTTTT
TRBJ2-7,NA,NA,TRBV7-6,CASSLGRGAAHEQYF,TGTGCCAGCAGCCTCGGTAGAGGGGCGGCCCACGAGCAGTACTTC
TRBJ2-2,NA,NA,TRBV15,CATSRDSNTGELFF,TGTGCCACCAGCAGGGACTCGAACACCGGGGAGCTGTTTTTT
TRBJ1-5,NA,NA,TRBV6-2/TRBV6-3,CASSYSFGSYQPQHF,TGTGCCAGCAGTTACAGTTTCGGTTCCTATCAGCCCCAGCATTTT
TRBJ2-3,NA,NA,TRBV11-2,CASSLENRFPTDTQYF,TGTGCCAGCAGCTTAGAAAACAGATTTCCCACAGATACGCAGTATTTT
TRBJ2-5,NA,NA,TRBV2,CASGDIREETQYF,TGTGCCAGCGGAGACATAAGGGAAGAGACCCAGTACTTC
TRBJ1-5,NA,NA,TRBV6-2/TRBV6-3,CASSIPRKLLLSNQPQHF,TGTGCCAGCAGTATACCACGGAAACTTTTACTCAGCAATCAGCCCCAGCATTTT
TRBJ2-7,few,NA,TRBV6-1,CASSEALWGWAGEQYF,TGTGCCAGCAGTGAAGCGCTCTGGGGCTGGGCGGGCGAGCAGTACTTC
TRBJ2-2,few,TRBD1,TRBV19,CASFPGTGVGGELFF,TGTGCCAGTTTCCCCGGGACAGGGGTGGGCGGGGAGCTGTTTTTT
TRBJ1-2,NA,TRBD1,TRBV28,CASSSATGNYGYTF,TGTGCCAGCAGTTCTGCGACAGGGAACTATGGCTACACCTTC
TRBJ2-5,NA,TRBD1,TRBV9,CASSRDRQETQYF,TGTGCCAGCAGCCGGGACAGGCAAGAGACCCAGTACTTC
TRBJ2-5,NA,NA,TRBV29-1,CSVEGSEGDQETQYF,TGCAGCGTTGAGGGTTCAGAGGGCGATCAAGAGACCCAGTACTTC
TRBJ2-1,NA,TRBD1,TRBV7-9,CASSLEQGESEQFF,TGTGCCAGCAGCTTAGAACAGGGGGAGAGTGAGCAGTTCTTC
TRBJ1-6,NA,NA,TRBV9,CASSVEDYSSPLHF,TGTGCCAGCAGCGTAGAGGATTATTCTTCACCCCTCCACTTT
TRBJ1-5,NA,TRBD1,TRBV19,CASSTNTMGQGEQPQHF,TGTGCCAGTAGTACGAATACTATGGGACAGGGAGAACAGCCCCAGCATTTT
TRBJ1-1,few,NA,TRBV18,CASSPLGTSEAFF,TGTGCCAGCTCACCACTCGGGACCTCTGAAGCTTTCTTT
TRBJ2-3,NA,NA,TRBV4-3,CASSQGQSSTDTQYF,TGCGCCAGCAGCCAAGGACAATCTAGCACAGATACGCAGTATTTT
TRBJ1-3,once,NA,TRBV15,CATRGGESGNTIYF,TGTGCCACCCGTGGGGGAGAGTCTGGAAACACCATATATTTT
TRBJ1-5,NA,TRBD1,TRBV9,CASSPDRDDLQPQHF,TGTGCCAGCAGCCCCGACAGGGACGACCTTCAGCCCCAGCATTTT
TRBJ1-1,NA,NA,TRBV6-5,CASKDGYTEAFF,TGTGCCAGTAAGGACGGTTACACTGAAGCTTTCTTT
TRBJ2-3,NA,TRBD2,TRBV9,CASSVGLAGGDTQYF,TGTGCCAGCAGCGTAGGTCTAGCGGGGGGGGATACGCAGTATTTT
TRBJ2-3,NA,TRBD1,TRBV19,CASSKSGQGRDTQYF,TGTGCCAGTAGTAAAAGCGGACAGGGAAGAGATACGCAGTATTTT
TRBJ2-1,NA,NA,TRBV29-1,CSARGLFNNEQFF,TGCAGCGCCAGGGGATTATTTAACAATGAGCAGTTCTTC
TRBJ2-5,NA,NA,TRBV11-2,CASSVQETQYF,TGTGCCAGCAGCGTTCAAGAGACCCAGTACTTC
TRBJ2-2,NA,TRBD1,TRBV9,CASSDRTGDTGELFF,TGTGCCAGCAGCGATAGGACAGGGGACACCGGGGAGCTGTTTTTT
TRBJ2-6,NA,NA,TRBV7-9,CASSLVSSGANVLTF,TGTGCCAGCAGCTTAGTAAGCTCTGGGGCCAACGTCCTGACTTTC
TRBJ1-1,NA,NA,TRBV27,CASSFRGNTEAFF,TGTGCCAGCAGTTTCCGCGGGAACACTGAAGCTTTCTTT
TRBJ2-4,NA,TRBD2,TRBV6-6,CASTPAGTIRYF,TGTGCCAGCACCCCGGCTGGGACTATTCGTTACTTC
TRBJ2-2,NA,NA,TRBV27,CASSFLSTPGELFF,TGTGCCAGCAGTTTCCTCTCGACTCCCGGGGAGCTGTTTTTT
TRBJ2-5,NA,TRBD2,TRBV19,CASSAGLAGQTQYF,TGTGCCAGTAGTGCGGGACTAGCGGGTCAGACCCAGTACTTC
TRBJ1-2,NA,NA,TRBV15,CATSRDLADSEGYTF,TGTGCCACCAGCAGAGATCTGGCTGACTCCGAGGGCTACACCTTC
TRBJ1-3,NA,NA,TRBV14,CASSQVPGSGNTIYF,TGTGCCAGCAGCCAAGTCCCCGGCTCTGGAAACACCATATATTTT
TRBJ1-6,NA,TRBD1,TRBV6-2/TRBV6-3,CASSYSGQNSPLHF,TGTGCCAGCAGTTACTCGGGACAGAATTCACCCCTCCACTTT
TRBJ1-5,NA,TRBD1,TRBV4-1,CASSPETGNYQPQHF,TGCGCCAGCAGCCCCGAGACAGGGAACTATCAGCCCCAGCATTTT
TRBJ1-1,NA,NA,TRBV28,CASTLGVEAFF,TGTGCCAGCACCCTTGGGGTTGAAGCTTTCTTT
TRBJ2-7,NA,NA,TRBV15,CATSILVGANYEQYF,TGTGCCACCAGCATTCTAGTGGGGGCCAACTACGAGCAGTACTTC
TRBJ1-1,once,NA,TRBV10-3,CAIVGEGNTEAFF,TGTGCCATCGTCGGGGAGGGGAACACTGAAGCTTTCTTT
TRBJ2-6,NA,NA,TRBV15,CATSRDPSASGANVLTF,TGTGCCACCAGCAGAGATCCTTCGGCTTCTGGGGCCAACGTCCTGACTTTC
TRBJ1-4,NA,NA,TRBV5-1,CASRNTGITNEKLFF,TGCGCCAGCAGAAATACAGGGATCACTAATGAAAAACTGTTTTTT
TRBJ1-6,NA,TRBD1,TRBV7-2,CASSLRDRLDRNGSPLHF,TGTGCCAGCAGCCTCCGGGACAGGCTCGATAGGAATGGTTCACCCCTCCACTTT